The 29 T cell receptor beta chains listed next were all sequenced from one sample in a study of blood T cells in healthy people across ages. Sample-barcoded 5' priming and a J-beta primer mix drove a second PCR of 7 to 11 cycles. One entry per CDR3 protein results from TCRdb running MiXCR on the 5' RACE reads. The table lists 700,000 to 1,000,000 distinct CDR3 sequences, around 43% of them singletons. Material for sequencing was blood. These receptors all stem from a man in his 60s in good health.

The chain employs TRBV12-3 or TRBV12-4 and TRBJ2-1, with 11 bases that match TRBD2. The CDR3 loop spans 15 amino acids. V shed 6 bases and J 5 bases; nucleotides not matched to a gene: 6. The DNA of the CDR3 is TGTGCCAGCAGCCCCGGGACTAGCGGCCACAATGAGCAGTTCTTC. Translated: CASSPGTSGHNEQFF.

The rearrangement uses TRBV12-3 or TRBV12-4 and TRBJ2-6; the D is unclear. Trimming removed 6 bases from V and 7 bases from J, with 7 bases in between. The CDR3 covers 12 residues. The CDR3 protein is CASSSAANVLTF. The CDR3 coding sequence is TGTGCCAGCAGCTCTGCTGCCAACGTCCTGACTTTC.

This sequence joins TRBV7-9 and TRBJ2-7; 9 bases map to TRBD1. Germline V lookup: CDR1 SEHNR, CDR2 FQNEAQ (reference sequence). The CDR3 loop spans 14 amino acids. The V segment lost 5 bases and the J segment 0 bases; nucleotides outside the gene matches: 2. The CDR3 loop is CASSGQGFSYEQYF. CDR3 DNA sequence: TGTGCCAGCAGCGGACAGGGGTTCTCCTACGAGCAGTACTTC.

This chain connects TRBV20-1 to TRBJ2-7; maybe TRBD2 (5 bases). CDR1 and CDR2 from the germline V gene are DFQATT and SNEGSKA (reference sequence). The CDR3 totals 16 residues. Between the trimmed V and J ends, which lost 0 bases and 7 bases, there was a span of 22 bases. CDR3 residues: CSARDLGSEDYNEQYF. Here the CDR3 DNA reads TGCAGTGCTAGAGATCTTGGGTCAGAAGACTACAATGAGCAGTACTTC.

The rearrangement uses TRBV5-6 and TRBJ2-1; possible D gene TRBD1, 6 bases. V gave up 6 bases and J gave up 5 bases, with 12 bases separating them. The germline gives CDR1 SGHDT, CDR2 YYEEEE. The CDR3 spans 13 residues. This chain's CDR3 is CASIFDRHNEQFF. In nucleotides, the CDR3 is TGTGCCAGCATCTTCGACAGGCACAATGAGCAGTTCTTC.

The gene calls are TRBV6-2 or TRBV6-3 and TRBJ2-5; 8 nucleotides match TRBD2. V lost 5 bases and J lost 2; bases outside the gene matches: 16. CDR3 length equals 18 residues. Germline loops: CDR1 MNHEY, CDR2 SVGEGT. CDR3 bases: TGTGCCAGCAGTATTCCACTCGGGCGGGGGGACCGACAAGAGACCCAGTACTTC. As protein: CASSIPLGRGDRQETQYF.

The V gene is TRBV20-1, the J gene TRBJ1-6; 7 bases map to TRBD1. The CDR3 is made up of 14 amino acids. Germline V gives CDR1 DFQATT, CDR2 SNEGSKA (reference sequence). With V trimmed by 0 bases and J by 7 bases, 3 bases remained unmatched. CDR3 in DNA: TGCAGTGCTAGAGAGGGACAGAACAATTCACCCCTCCACTTT. Amino acid sequence: CSAREGQNNSPLHF.

There are many counts of this clonotype. The rearrangement uses TRBV7-9 and TRBJ1-2; no firm D call. Trimming pared 2 bases from V and 4 bases from J, leaving 8 bases between. CDR1 and CDR2 from the germline V gene are SEHNR and FQNEAQ (reference sequence). This CDR3 has 13 amino acids. In DNA form, the CDR3 reads TGTGCCAGCAGCTTACTGGGTAGCTATGGCTACACCTTC. It is translated as CASSLLGSYGYTF.

V usage is TRBV12-3 or TRBV12-4 and J usage is TRBJ2-5; maybe TRBD1 (6 bases). This CDR3 contains 16 residues. Trimming pared 5 bases from V and 4 bases from J, leaving 20 bases between. Here the CDR3 reads CASSPEQGSGVETQYF. The CDR3 DNA reads TGTGCCAGCAGTCCCGAACAGGGCTCGGGTGTAGAGACCCAGTACTTC.

This chain uses TRBV20-1 with TRBJ2-1, with D perhaps TRBD1 (6 bases). CDR3 length: 14 amino acids. The germline gives CDR1 DFQATT, CDR2 SNEGSKA (reference sequence). Trimming stripped 2 bases from V and 2 bases from J, with 10 bases between. CDR3 sequence: CSARPGAAYNEQFF. CDR3 nucleotides: TGCAGTGCTAGACCAGGGGCCGCCTACAATGAGCAGTTCTTC.

The V and J genes are TRBV29-1 and TRBJ2-5, with 7 bases aligning to TRBD1. The J call may be wrong; the DNA end is better matched by TRBJ2-7. CDR3 length: 12 amino acids. Germline V gives CDR1 SQVTM, CDR2 ANQGSEA. The CDR3 sequence: CSVRDSGHEQYF. CDR3 in DNA: TGCAGCGTCCGGGACAGTGGCCACGAGCAGTACTTC.

The J gene is TRBJ2-3, the V gene TRBV9; D ambiguous. V gave up 4 bases and J gave up 0 bases, with 12 bases separating them. The CDR3 has 15 residues. CDR1 and CDR2 from the germline V gene are SGDLS and YYNGEE. The CDR3 region is CASSPWTVSTDTQYF. The DNA of the CDR3 is TGTGCCAGCAGCCCTTGGACCGTAAGCACAGATACGCAGTATTTT.

This clonotype has a count of ten or more. The chain is built from TRBV5-1 and TRBJ2-5; D possibly corresponds to TRBD1 (5 bases). CDR1 is SGHRS and CDR2 is YFSETQ in the germline V gene. The CDR3 totals 14 residues. The V end lost 4 bases, the J end lost 5 bases, and 15 bases lay between the germline ends. CDR3 bases: TGCGCCAGCAGCCTGCAGGGATTAGGGGAGACCCAGTACTTC. This sequence encodes CASSLQGLGETQYF.

The chain has TRBV9 and TRBJ2-5; 8 bases match TRBD1. The CDR3 extends over 13 amino acids. Germline loops: CDR1 SGDLS, CDR2 YYNGEE. J gave up 5 bases and V 4 bases, and 4 bases lay outside the gene matches. The CDR3 DNA follows: TGTGCCAGCAGCATACAGGGGGTGGAGACCCAGTACTTC. Its translation is CASSIQGVETQYF.

The rearrangement joins TRBV20-1 to TRBJ2-2, with D tentatively TRBD1 (5 bases). The CDR3 covers 13 residues. Trimming cost V 3 bases and J 6 bases, with 11 bases left between them. The germline V gene has CDR1 DFQATT and CDR2 SNEGSKA (reference sequence). The chain's CDR3 is CSASLDSAGELFF. The CDR3 DNA is TGCAGTGCTAGTCTAGACAGCGCCGGGGAGCTGTTTTTT.

Points on this clonotype: One base away lies a much larger clone, so this may be a sequencing read error. The rearrangement uses TRBV4-1 and TRBJ2-7; D is possibly TRBD2 (5 bases). Germline-derived CDR1 and CDR2 are MGHRA and YSYEKL. The CDR3 covers 13 residues. V lost 4 bases and J lost 6, with 13 bases in between. The DNA of the CDR3 is TGCGCCAGCAGCCGGGAGCCGGCTAGCGAGCAGTACTTC. It translates to CASSREPASEQYF.

This clonotype was recorded many times. The rearrangement links TRBV5-1 to TRBJ1-4, with D tentatively TRBD1 (5 bases). V was shortened by 4 bases and J by 10 bases, with 11 bases between the two germline ends. The CDR3 is 12 residues long. Germline lookup yields CDR1 SGHRS and CDR2 YFSETQ. CDR3 sequence: CASSEPQGKLFF. CDR3 nucleotides: TGCGCCAGCAGCGAACCGCAGGGAAAACTGTTTTTT.

J is TRBJ1-1 and V is TRBV2, with unresolved D. The CDR3 runs to 12 residues. The V gene's germline CDR1 is SNHLY and CDR2 FYNNEI. Trimming pared 8 bases from V and 4 bases from J, leaving 11 bases between. CDR3 sequence reads: CASVSTVTEAFF. Here the CDR3 DNA reads TGTGCCAGCGTAAGCACGGTCACTGAAGCTTTCTTT.

The rearrangement links TRBV2 to TRBJ2-1, with 11 bases fitting TRBD1. J lost 6 bases, V lost 7 bases, and 5 bases had no gene match. Per germline, CDR1 SNHLY and CDR2 FYNNEI. The CDR3 is 14 residues long. The CDR3 nucleotides read TGTGCCAGCATGGGACAGGGGGTTGGCAATGAGCAGTTCTTC. This codes for CASMGQGVGNEQFF.

The chain employs TRBV4-3 and TRBJ1-1, with 9 positions matching TRBD1. This CDR3 region has 14 residues. Trimming cost V 4 bases and J 6 bases; bases outside gene matches: 6. The germline gives CDR1 LGHNA, CDR2 YSLEER. CDR3 nucleotides: TGCGCCAGCAGCCCCGGACAGGGGACGCCTGAAGCTTTCTTT. Encoded protein: CASSPGQGTPEAFF.

The V gene is TRBV14, the J gene TRBJ1-1; no definite D call. This CDR3 has 16 residues. Germline V gene sequence: CDR1 SGHDN, CDR2 FVKESK. Trimming left V 0 bases short and J 1 base short, with 12 bases between. Written as DNA, the CDR3 is TGTGCCAGCAGCCAAGAAACGATTTGGCAGAACACTGAAGCTTTCTTT. Its protein product is CASSQETIWQNTEAFF.

This clonotype was seen only a few times. V and J are TRBV13 and TRBJ2-7; 9 bases map to TRBD1. CDR3 length equals 13 residues. Germline V lookup: CDR1 PRHDT, CDR2 FYEKMQ (reference sequence). The V and J ends lost 5 bases and 6 bases, in that order; junction bases with no gene match: 5. The CDR3 DNA reads TGTGCCAGCAGCCCCCGGGACAGGGTCGAGCAGTACTTC. This gives the protein CASSPRDRVEQYF.

V usage is TRBV6-2 or TRBV6-3 and J usage is TRBJ1-2; the D gene is possibly TRBD1 (5 bases). The CDR3 consists of 14 residues. Trimming removed 6 bases from V and 2 bases from J, with 13 bases in between. From germline, CDR1 is MNHEY and CDR2 SVGEGT. The CDR3 nucleotides read TGTGCCAGCAGGTCACCGGGGCAAAACTATGGCTACACCTTC. Translated: CASRSPGQNYGYTF.

This clonotype was observed a handful of times. The rearrangement uses TRBV27 and TRBJ2-4; D unclear. TRBJ2-7 explains the end of the DNA better; the J call may be wrong. CDR1 and CDR2 (germline): MNHEY, SMNVEV (reference sequence). This CDR3 region has 12 residues. The DNA of the CDR3 is TGTGCCAGCACGCCCCGGTTCAACGAGCAGTACTTC. Protein product: CASTPRFNEQYF.

This clonotype showed up just a few times. The chain couples TRBV5-5 to TRBJ2-5; perhaps TRBD2 as D (6 bases). The length of the CDR3 is 15 residues. Trimming removed 4 bases from V and 5 bases from J, with 18 bases in between. Germline CDR1 reads SGHKS; CDR2 reads YYEKEE (reference sequence). CDR3 amino acids: CASSGRLVGGETQYF. CDR3 DNA sequence: TGTGCCAGCAGCGGAAGACTAGTCGGGGGTGAGACCCAGTACTTC.

The chain employs TRBV20-1 and TRBJ2-3, with D hard to call. The V gene's germline CDR1 is DFQATT and CDR2 SNEGSKA (reference sequence). V was cut by 8 bases and J by 6 bases, with 12 bases left in between. This CDR3 region has 11 residues. In nucleotides, the CDR3 is TGCAGTACGGGCGTCTCGGATACGCAGTATTTT. Its protein is CSTGVSDTQYF.

This clonotype appeared many times. The CDR3 nucleotides read TGTGCCAGCAGCTACGGGGGCGCGGCCACCGGGGAGCTGTTTTTT. Protein product: CASSYGGAATGELFF. The chain links TRBV6-6 to TRBJ2-2; D tentatively fits TRBD1 or TRBD2 (6 bases each). Germline V gene sequence: CDR1 MNHNY, CDR2 SVGAGI (reference sequence). This CDR3 has 15 amino acids. V was cut by 6 bases and J by 4 bases, with 15 bases left in between.

This clonotype was seen only a few times. The V call is TRBV7-3, the J call TRBJ2-5; weak D call: TRBD2 (7 bases). V was clipped by 5 bases and J by 5 bases, with 15 bases between them. This CDR3 is built from 14 residues. Germline-derived CDR1 and CDR2 are SGHTA and FQGTGA. CDR3 sequence reads: CASSLREGEETQYF. The CDR3 DNA reads TGTGCCAGCAGCCTCAGGGAGGGGGAGGAGACCCAGTACTTC.

V is TRBV18 and J is TRBJ1-6; no definite D call. Trimming stripped 5 bases from V and 8 bases from J, with 13 bases between. There are 14 residues in the CDR3. The germline V gene encodes CDR1 KGHSH and CDR2 LQKENI. The CDR3, as DNA: TGTGCCAGCTCAGGACGGGGTATCTATTCACCCCTCCACTTT. Residues: CASSGRGIYSPLHF.